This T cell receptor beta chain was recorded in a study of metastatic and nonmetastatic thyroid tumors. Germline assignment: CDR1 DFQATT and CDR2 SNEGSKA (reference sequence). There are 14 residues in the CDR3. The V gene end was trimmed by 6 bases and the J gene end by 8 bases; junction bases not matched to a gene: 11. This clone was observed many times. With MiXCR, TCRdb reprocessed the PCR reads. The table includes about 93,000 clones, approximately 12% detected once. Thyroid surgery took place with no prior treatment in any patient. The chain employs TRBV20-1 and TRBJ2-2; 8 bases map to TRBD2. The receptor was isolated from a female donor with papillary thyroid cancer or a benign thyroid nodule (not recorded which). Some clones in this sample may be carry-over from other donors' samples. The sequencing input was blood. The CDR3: CSAPWGLGAGELFF. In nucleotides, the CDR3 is TGCAGTGCCCCCTGGGGACTAGGGGCTGGGGAGCTGTTTTTT.